Shown below are 8 T cell receptor beta chains from a single sample sequenced in a study of shared T cell receptors in the human thymus. Clones were read by immunoSEQ multiplex PCR, and TCRdb kept only the in-frame ones, dropping some. The table has hundreds of thousands of clones, about 80% seen once. This same sample was also part of a study on human thymus T cells.

The specimen sequenced was thymocytes. These receptor sequences come from a boy under two years old with a congenital heart defect.

In its sample, this clone was seen once. V is TRBV4-1 and J is TRBJ1-1; D ambiguous. V shed 2 bases and J shed 4 bases, with 11 bases lying between them. The CDR3 is 14 residues long. Germline values: CDR1 MGHRA, CDR2 YSYEKL. CDR3 sequence reads: CASSQTFRCTEAFF. The CDR3 coding sequence is TGCGCCAGCAGCCAAACCTTTCGGTGCACTGAAGCTTTCTTT.

This clone was seen more than once but under ten times. This chain connects TRBV10-1 to TRBJ2-1; 12 nucleotides match TRBD2. Trimming took 3 bases from V and 2 from J; bases not matched to a gene: 8. Germline V lookup: CDR1 WNHNN, CDR2 SYGVQD (reference sequence). This CDR3 spans 18 amino acids. In nucleotides, the CDR3 is TGCGCCAGCAGTGACCGACCTGCTAGCGGGAGGGCCTACAATGAGCAGTTCTTC. It translates to CASSDRPASGRAYNEQFF.

The chain joins TRBV4-3 to TRBJ2-5; a weak D match, TRBD2 (5 bases). Germline CDR1 reads LGHNA; CDR2 reads YSLEER. Trimming pared 0 bases from V and 1 base from J, leaving 18 bases between. The CDR3 contains 18 residues. CDR3 nucleotide sequence: TGCGCCAGCAGCCAAGAGGCGAGGGAACCCCGCTCCCAAGAGACCCAGTACTTC. Its protein product is CASSQEAREPRSQETQYF.

The V call is TRBV4-3, the J call TRBJ2-2; TRBD1 agrees at 7 bases. This CDR3 is 16 amino acids long. CDR1 LGHNA and CDR2 YSLEER come from the germline V gene. Germline trimming cut 6 bases from V and 4 bases from J; bases unmatched to any gene: 11. The CDR3 here is CASRLRFRGITGELFF. The CDR3 DNA sequence: TGCGCCAGCAGACTCCGTTTCAGGGGGATCACCGGGGAGCTGTTTTTT.

The chain links TRBV27 to TRBJ2-6; D perhaps matches TRBD1 (5 bases). Deletions cut 3 bases from V and 0 bases from J, with 9 bases between. Germline CDR1 is MNHEY and CDR2 is SMNVEV (reference sequence). The CDR3 runs to 16 residues. The CDR3 DNA reads TGTGCCAGCAGTTTTAGACAGTCCTCTGGGGCCAACGTCCTGACTTTC. Residues: CASSFRQSSGANVLTF. Together with reference TRBV27 and TRBJ2-6, the CDR3 gives the full variable domain: EAQVTQNPRYLITVTGKKLTVTCSQNMNHEYMSWYRQDPGLGLRQIYYSMNVEVTDKGDVPEGYKVSRKEKRNFPLILESPSPNQTSLYFCASSFRQSSGANVLTFGAGSRLTVL.

The rearrangement joins TRBV7-9 to TRBJ2-6, with TRBD2 matching 8 bases. The CDR3 spans 18 residues. The germline gives CDR1 SEHNR, CDR2 FQNEAQ (reference sequence). V was clipped by 1 base and J by 0 bases; unmatched bases: 5. This CDR3 reads CASSLVISGDSGANVLTF. The CDR3 nucleotides are TGTGCCAGCAGCTTAGTAATTAGCGGGGACTCTGGGGCCAACGTCCTGACTTTC.

The chain couples TRBV19 to TRBJ1-2, with TRBD1 matching over 7 bases. This CDR3 contains 12 residues. Germline CDR1 is LNHDA and CDR2 is SQIVND (reference sequence). J was trimmed by 3 bases and V by 10 bases; bases with no gene match: 5. CDR3 in DNA: TGTGCCACTAAGGGACAGTACTATGGCTACACCTTC. This sequence encodes CATKGQYYGYTF.

This sequence joins TRBV5-1 and TRBJ1-3; D unclear. The CDR3 loop spans 16 amino acids. Germline loops: CDR1 SGHRS, CDR2 YFSETQ. V lost 0 bases, J lost 4 bases, and 14 bases lay in between. The CDR3 DNA follows: TGCGCCAGCAGCTTGGCGGCCAGGCCTTACGGAAACACCATATATTTT. Its translation is CASSLAARPYGNTIYF.